The 12 T cell receptor beta chains reported below all come from one sample, sequenced in a study of yellow fever vaccine responses in identical twins. MiXCR was run by TCRdb on the RT-PCR reads, yielding one entry per CDR3 protein. This table has about 19,000 distinct CDR3 sequences, under 75% appearing once. Source: T cells from blood (PBMCs), unsorted or a sorted subset (not recorded which), taken before or after yellow fever vaccination (not recorded which). These receptors were taken from a woman aged 18-35 years who received the yellow fever vaccine.

The rearrangement links TRBV20-1 to TRBJ2-2, with TRBD2 identical over 13 bases. V lost 3 bases, J lost 8 bases, and 3 bases stayed unmatched. In germline, CDR1 is DFQATT, CDR2 SNEGSKA (reference sequence). This CDR3 has 14 amino acids. This CDR3 reads CSARTSGRTGELFF. CDR3 bases: TGCAGTGCTAGGACTAGCGGGAGGACGGGGGAGCTGTTTTTT.

This clonotype has more than one count but fewer than ten. The chain uses TRBV19 and TRBJ1-1, with D perhaps matching TRBD1 (6 bases). V was pared by 9 bases and J by 4 bases, with 12 bases between. The CDR3 runs 12 residues. In germline, CDR1 is LNHDA, CDR2 SQIVND (reference sequence). The CDR3 here is CARGNRVTEAFF. The CDR3 nucleotides read TGTGCCAGAGGAAACAGGGTCACTGAAGCTTTCTTT.

The chain employs TRBV20-1 and TRBJ2-7, with unresolved D. Trimming removed 5 bases at V and 6 bases at J, with 11 bases between. In germline, CDR1 is DFQATT, CDR2 SNEGSKA (reference sequence). This CDR3 has 11 amino acids. The DNA for the CDR3 is TGCAGTGCTTTCCGTAACCTCGAGCAGTACTTC. Translation: CSAFRNLEQYF.

This chain uses TRBV6-2 or TRBV6-3 with TRBJ2-7, with D unclear. CDR3 length equals 15 residues. V dropped 3 bases and J dropped 2 bases, with 14 bases sitting between them. CDR1 MNHEY and CDR2 SVGEGT come from the germline V gene. The CDR3 DNA reads as TGTGCCAGCAGTTATATCACAGAAGGACCCTACGAGCAGTACTTC. Translating it yields CASSYITEGPYEQYF.

This clonotype was detected once. The rearrangement links TRBV25-1 to TRBJ1-6; D is perhaps TRBD1 (5 bases). V was pared by 5 bases and J by 6 bases, with 11 bases between. Germline CDR1 reads MGHDK; CDR2 reads SYGVNS. The CDR3 covers 14 residues. The CDR3 spells CASSWDRVNSPLHF. CDR3 in DNA: TGTGCCAGCAGTTGGGACCGAGTTAATTCACCCCTCCACTTT.

This clonotype showed up just a few times. This chain links TRBV13 with TRBJ2-7; 9 bases agree with TRBD1. V was clipped by 4 bases and J by 3 bases; unmatched bases: 4. CDR1 PRHDT and CDR2 FYEKMQ come from the germline V gene (reference sequence). The length of the CDR3 is 14 residues. CDR3 amino acids: CASSSGTGNYEQYF. The CDR3, as DNA: TGTGCCAGCAGCTCCGGGACAGGGAACTACGAGCAGTACTTC.

CDR3 residues: CATSRKSGTGGSEQYF. CDR3 nucleotides: TGTGCCACCAGCAGAAAATCCGGGACAGGGGGGTCCGAGCAGTACTTC. The J gene is TRBJ2-7, the V gene TRBV15, with 11 bases aligning to TRBD1. Germline V gene lookup returns CDR1 LNHNV and CDR2 YYDKDF (reference sequence). Losses at the gene ends were 2 bases for V and 6 bases for J; bases not matched to a gene: 9. The CDR3 loop spans 16 amino acids.

This chain links TRBV18 with TRBJ2-3; D is uncertain. The CDR3 is made up of 16 amino acids. Trimming cost V 3 bases and J 0 bases, with 13 bases left between them. Germline-derived CDR1 and CDR2 are KGHSH and LQKENI. In nucleotides, the CDR3 is TGTGCCAGCTCACCTACAACAACCCTTAGCACAGATACGCAGTATTTT. Its protein product is CASSPTTTLSTDTQYF.

The J gene is TRBJ2-7, the V gene TRBV9, with unresolved D. Germline CDR1 and CDR2: SGDLS and YYNGEE. Deletions cut 0 bases from V and 0 bases from J, with 16 bases between. There are 17 residues in the CDR3. The CDR3 sequence: CASSVGPHMTSSYEQYF. The CDR3 DNA reads TGTGCCAGCAGCGTAGGACCCCACATGACAAGCTCCTACGAGCAGTACTTC.

V usage is TRBV20-1 and J usage is TRBJ1-4, with D uncertain. The germline gives CDR1 DFQATT, CDR2 SNEGSKA (reference sequence). The CDR3 length is 12 residues. V lost 1 base and J lost 11, with 11 bases in between. In DNA, the CDR3 is TGCAGTGCTAGAGTGACGGGTGATAAACTGTTTTTT. The encoded protein is CSARVTGDKLFF.

As to this clonotype: The junction differs from germline at one of its ends, possibly a read error. The chain combines TRBV7-6 with TRBJ2-6; tentatively, D is TRBD1 (6 bases). In germline, CDR1 is SGHVS, CDR2 FNYEAQ. The CDR3 runs 17 residues. CDR3 coding DNA: TGTGCCAGCAGTTTTAGCCCTTTGGGGGCTGGGGCCAACGTCCTGGCTTTC. Protein: CASSFSPLGAGANVLAF.

This clonotype was recorded a few times. The gene calls are TRBV2 and TRBJ2-7; D perhaps matches TRBD2 (5 bases). Germline CDR1 reads SNHLY; CDR2 reads FYNNEI. Trimming removed 6 bases from V and 2 bases from J, with 23 bases in between. The CDR3 spans 17 residues. DNA for the CDR3: TGTGCCAGCAGGAAAAGAACAACGAGCGGAAATACCTACGAGCAGTACTTC. Amino acids: CASRKRTTSGNTYEQYF.